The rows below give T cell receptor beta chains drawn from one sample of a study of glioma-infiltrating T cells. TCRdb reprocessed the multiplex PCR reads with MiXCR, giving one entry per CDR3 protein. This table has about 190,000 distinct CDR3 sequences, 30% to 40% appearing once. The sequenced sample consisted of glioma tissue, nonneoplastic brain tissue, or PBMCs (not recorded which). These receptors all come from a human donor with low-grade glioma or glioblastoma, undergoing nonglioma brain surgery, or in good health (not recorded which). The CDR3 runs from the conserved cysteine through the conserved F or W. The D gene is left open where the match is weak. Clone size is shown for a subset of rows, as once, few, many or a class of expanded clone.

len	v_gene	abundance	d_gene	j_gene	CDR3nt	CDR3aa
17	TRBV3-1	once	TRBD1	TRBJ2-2	TGTGCCAGCAGCCAACCTCAGGGTAACAGGGGGCCCGGGGAGCTGTTTTTT	CASSQPQGNRGPGELFF
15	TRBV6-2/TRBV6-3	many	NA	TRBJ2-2	TGTGCCAGCAGTTATCGACGGTGGGACACCGGGGAGCTGTTTTTT	CASSYRRWDTGELFF
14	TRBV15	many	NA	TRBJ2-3	TGTGCCACCAGCAGAGATTATGCAACAGATACGCAGTATTTT	CATSRDYATDTQYF
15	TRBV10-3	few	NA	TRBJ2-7	TGTGCCATCAGTGAGTCCTTTGTGAGGCGCCACGAGCAGTACTTC	CAISESFVRRHEQYF
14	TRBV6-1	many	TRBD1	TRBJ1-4	TGTGCCAGCAGTTTCCACGGACAGGGTGAAAAACTGTTTTTT	CASSFHGQGEKLFF
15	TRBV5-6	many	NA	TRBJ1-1	TGTGCCAGCAGCCCCCTGACTTCGATGGGGACTGAAGCTTTCTTT	CASSPLTSMGTEAFF
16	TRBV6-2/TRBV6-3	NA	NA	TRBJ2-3	TGTGCCAGCAGAGGACTAGGGGGCGGTCTGGAAGATACGCAGTATTTT	CASRGLGGGLEDTQYF
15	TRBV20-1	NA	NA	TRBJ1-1	TGCAGTGCTGCCGGTGCGAGTCGGCAAAACACTGAAGCTTTCTTT	CSAAGASRQNTEAFF
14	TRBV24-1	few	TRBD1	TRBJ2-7	TGTGCCACCAGCCGGGGACAGGGTTCCTACGAGCAGTACTTC	CATSRGQGSYEQYF
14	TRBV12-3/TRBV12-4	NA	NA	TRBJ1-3	TGTGCCAGCAGTTCTCAGACAAGCAAAAACACCATATATTTT	CASSSQTSKNTIYF
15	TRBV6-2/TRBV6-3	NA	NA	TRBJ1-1	TGTGCCAGCAGTTACGGGCAAGAGGAGAGATCTGAAGCTTTCTTT	CASSYGQEERSEAFF
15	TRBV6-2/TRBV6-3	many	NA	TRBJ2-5	TGTGCCAGCAGACACGACCAGGGGTACCAAGAGACCCAGTACTTC	CASRHDQGYQETQYF
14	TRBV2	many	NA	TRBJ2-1	TGTGCCAGCGGTGACACAAGCTCCTACAATGAGCAGTTCTTC	CASGDTSSYNEQFF
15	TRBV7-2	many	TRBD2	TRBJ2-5	TGTGCCAGCAGCTTAGAGCCTAGCGGGAGTCAGACCCAGTACTTC	CASSLEPSGSQTQYF
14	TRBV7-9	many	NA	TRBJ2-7	TGTGCCAGCAGCTTAGTGGGGCCACCGTACGAGCAGTACTTC	CASSLVGPPYEQYF
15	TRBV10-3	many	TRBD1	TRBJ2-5	TGTGCCATCAGTGATAAACCGGGACAGCAAGAGACCCAGTACTTC	CAISDKPGQQETQYF
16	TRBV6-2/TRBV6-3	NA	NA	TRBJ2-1	TGTGCCAGCAGTTCTTTTCCCACTAGAACGGGCTATGAGCAGTTCTTC	CASSSFPTRTGYEQFF
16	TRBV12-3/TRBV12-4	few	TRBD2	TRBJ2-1	TGTGCCAGCAGTTCCCGGGGGGCTAGCGGGAGGAATGAGCAGTTCTTC	CASSSRGASGRNEQFF
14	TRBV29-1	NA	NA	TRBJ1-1	TGCAGCGTCCGAATGGGGGGTAGGGACACTGAAGCTTTCTTT	CSVRMGGRDTEAFF
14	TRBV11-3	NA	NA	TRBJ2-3	TGTGCCAGCAGCGCGCAGGGGTTGGCATATACGCAGTATTTT	CASSAQGLAYTQYF
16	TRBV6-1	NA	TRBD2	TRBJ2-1	TGTGCCAGCAGTGAAAGGGCTAGCGGGAGTTGGAATGAGCAGTTCTTC	CASSERASGSWNEQFF
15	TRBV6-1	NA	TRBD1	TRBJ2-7	TGTGCCAGCAGGGCTACACAGGGGGCGGCCTACGAGCAGTACTTC	CASRATQGAAYEQYF
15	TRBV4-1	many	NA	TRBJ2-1	TGCGCCAGCAGCCAGGGGGGGGCAGGGTTGGATGAGCAGTTCTTC	CASSQGGAGLDEQFF
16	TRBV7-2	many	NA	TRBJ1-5	TGTGCCAGCAGCTTCTCAACAGGGAATAGCAATCAGCCCCAGCATTTT	CASSFSTGNSNQPQHF
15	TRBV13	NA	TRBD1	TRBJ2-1	TGTGCCAGCAGCTTAGACAGGGGGGTTAAGAATGAGCAGTTCTTC	CASSLDRGVKNEQFF
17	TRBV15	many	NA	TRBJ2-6	TGTGCCACCAGCAGGTCGGACTCCAACTCTGGGGCCAACGTCCTGACTTTC	CATSRSDSNSGANVLTF
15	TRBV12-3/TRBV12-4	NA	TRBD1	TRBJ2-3	TGTGCCAGCAGCGGAGGACAGGGGAGCGCAGATACGCAGTATTTT	CASSGGQGSADTQYF
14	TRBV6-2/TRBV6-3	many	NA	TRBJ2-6	TGTGCCAGCAGCCACTATGATGGGGCCAACGTCCTGACTTTC	CASSHYDGANVLTF
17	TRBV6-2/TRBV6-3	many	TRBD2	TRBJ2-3	TGTGCCAGCAGCGCGGACCCGGGACTAGCGGAGACAGATACGCAGTATTTT	CASSADPGLAETDTQYF
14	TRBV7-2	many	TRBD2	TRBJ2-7	TGTGCCAGCAGCACCTCTAGCGGGAGCTACGAGCAGTACTTC	CASSTSSGSYEQYF
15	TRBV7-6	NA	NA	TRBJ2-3	TGTGCCAGCGGCTTAATCTCCGCTGTCACAGATACACAGTATTTT	CASGLISAVTDTQYF
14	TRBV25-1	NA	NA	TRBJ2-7	TGTGCCAGCAATACGGCAGGGGGGGTTGGTGAGCAGTACTTC	CASNTAGGVGEQYF
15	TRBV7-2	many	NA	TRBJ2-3	TGTGCCAGCAGCTTTAAGGGGCCTCACACAGATACGCAGTATTTT	CASSFKGPHTDTQYF
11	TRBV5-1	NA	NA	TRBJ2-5	TGCGCCAGCAGTACACAAGAGACCAAGTACTTC	CASSTQETKYF
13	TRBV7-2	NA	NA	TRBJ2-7	TGTGCCAGCAGCTCGATGGCCTACAACGAGCAGTACTTC	CASSSMAYNEQYF
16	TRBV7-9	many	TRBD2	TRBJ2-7	TGTGCCAGCAGCTTAATGGGGGCTAGCGGGAGCCGCGAGCAGTACTTC	CASSLMGASGSREQYF
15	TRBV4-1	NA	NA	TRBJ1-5	TGCGCCAGCAGCCAAGATCCACGGAGCAATCAGCCCCAGCATTTT	CASSQDPRSNQPQHF
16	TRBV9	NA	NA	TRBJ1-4	TGTGCCAGCAGCGCTGGACAGATACTGTCCCAGGAAAAACTGTTTTTT	CASSAGQILSQEKLFF
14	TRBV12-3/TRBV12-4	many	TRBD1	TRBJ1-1	TGTGCCAGCAGTCCGGGACAGGGGGGGACTGAAGCTTTCTTT	CASSPGQGGTEAFF
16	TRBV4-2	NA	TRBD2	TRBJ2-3	TGTGCCAGCAGCCAAAGTCGGCTAGCGGGCACAGATACGCAGTATTTT	CASSQSRLAGTDTQYF
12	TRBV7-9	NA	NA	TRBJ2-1	TGTGCCAGCAGCGGGAGCGCAAATGGGCAGTTCTTC	CASSGSANGQFF
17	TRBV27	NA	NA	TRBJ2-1	TGTGCCAGCAGTTTTGGCGGGACGAGAGGAATCTACAATGAGCAGTTTTTC	CASSFGGTRGIYNEQFF
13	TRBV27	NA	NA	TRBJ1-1	TGTGCCAGCAGAGCCCCCGACAACACTAAAGCTTTCTTT	CASRAPDNTKAFF
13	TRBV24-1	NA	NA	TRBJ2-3	TGTGCCACCAGTGACAGGGGCACAGATACGCAGTATTTT	CATSDRGTDTQYF
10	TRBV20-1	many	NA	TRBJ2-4	TGCAGTGCCATCAAAAACATTCAGTACTTC	CSAIKNIQYF
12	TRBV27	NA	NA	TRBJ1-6	TGTGCCAGCAGTTCCCCGAACTCACCCCTCGACTTT	CASSSPNSPLDF
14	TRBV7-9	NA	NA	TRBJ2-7	TGTGCCAGCAGCCGAGGGGGTTTCACGGGGGGCCTGGACTTC	CASSRGGFTGGLDF
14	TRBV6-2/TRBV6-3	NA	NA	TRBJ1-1	TGTGCCAGCAGTCAGACAGTTGTGAACACTGAAGCTTTCTTT	CASSQTVVNTEAFF
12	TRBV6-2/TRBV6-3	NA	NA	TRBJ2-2	TGTGTTAGCAGTTACGTCACCGGGGAGCTGTTTTTT	CVSSYVTGELFF
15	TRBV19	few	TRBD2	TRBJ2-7	TGTGCCAGTAGTATACAGGCTAGCGGGGCCTACGAGCAGTACTTC	CASSIQASGAYEQYF
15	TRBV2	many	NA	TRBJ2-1	TGTGCCAGCAGTGAACGGAGCGGAAAATGGGGTGAGCAGTTCTTC	CASSERSGKWGEQFF
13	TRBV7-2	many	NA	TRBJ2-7	TGTGCCAGCAGCAGGTGGGCCTCCTACGAGCAGTACTTC	CASSRWASYEQYF